The next 29 T cell receptor beta chains were all read from a single sample in a study of T cell responses to AZD1222 COVID-19 vaccine. Sequenced by immunoSEQ multiplex PCR; TCRdb stores in-frame clones only, minus some. The sample lists 90,000 to 120,000 clones, 93% seen once, with around 4.7% in the top ten. The specimen was peripheral blood, collected on day 0 of AZD1222 vaccination. The origin of the receptors is an adult in good health.

V is TRBV3-1 (or the pseudogene TRBV3-2) and J is TRBJ2-5; 8 nucleotides line up with TRBD2. Germline values: CDR1 LGHDT, CDR2 YNNKEL (reference sequence). After removal of 7 bases from V and 3 bases from J, the junction contained 7 bases not matched to a gene. This CDR3 is 14 amino acids long. The CDR3 region is CASNPGGRKETQYF. The CDR3 DNA is TGTGCCAGCAATCCTGGCGGGAGGAAAGAGACCCAGTACTTC.

V gene TRBV12-3 or TRBV12-4 combines with J gene TRBJ2-7; D is uncertain. The CDR3 extends over 11 amino acids. The V gene lost 6 bases and the J gene lost 2 bases, with 5 bases spanning the gap. CDR3 region: CASSLPYEQYF. The DNA of the CDR3 is TGTGCCAGCAGCCTACCCTACGAGCAGTACTTC.

The chain joins TRBV7-2 to TRBJ2-7; 13 bases align to TRBD2. Germline V gives CDR1 SGHTA, CDR2 FQGNSA. V was pared by 5 bases and J by 4 bases, with 5 bases of the junction left unmatched. The CDR3 is made up of 15 amino acids. Here the CDR3 reads CASSPTSGRAYEQYF. CDR3 nucleotide sequence: TGTGCCAGCAGCCCCACTAGCGGGAGGGCATACGAGCAGTACTTC.

The chain has TRBV5-8 and TRBJ2-3, with D possibly being TRBD1 (5 bases). CDR1 is SGHTS and CDR2 is YDEGEE in the germline V gene. The CDR3 spans 12 residues. V shed 4 bases and J shed 7 bases, with 10 bases lying between them. The CDR3, as DNA: TGTGCCAGCAGCCCAAGACAGAATACGCAGTATTTT. Translated: CASSPRQNTQYF.

The chain joins TRBV30 to TRBJ2-1; possible D gene TRBD1, 5 bases. This CDR3 is 12 amino acids long. Germline V CDR1 and CDR2: GTSNPN, SVGIG (reference sequence). The V end lost 0 bases, the J end lost 9 bases, and 9 bases lay between the germline ends. The CDR3 reads CAWSVVGAEQFF. The DNA for the CDR3 is TGTGCCTGGAGTGTAGTAGGGGCTGAGCAGTTCTTC.

The rearrangement links TRBV6-2 or TRBV6-3 to TRBJ1-4; 9 bases line up with TRBD1. Germline loops: CDR1 MNHEY, CDR2 SVGEGT. V dropped 4 bases and J dropped 7; count of bases not matched to a gene: 7. The CDR3 spans 15 residues. CDR3 in DNA: TGTGCCAGCAGTTCGCCGGGACAGGGAAGTGAAAAACTGTTTTTT. Residues: CASSSPGQGSEKLFF.

The rearrangement links TRBV11-2 to TRBJ2-5, with D perhaps TRBD2 (6 bases). This CDR3 spans 13 amino acids. The V and J ends lost 5 bases and 5 bases respectively, with 12 bases between them. Germline CDR1 and CDR2: SGHAT and FQNNGV. In nucleotides, the CDR3 is TGTGCCAGCAGCCGGGCACTAGCTGAGACCCAGTACTTC. It yields the protein CASSRALAETQYF. Combining the CDR3 with reference TRBV11-2 and TRBJ2-5 gives the whole variable domain EAGVAQSPRYKIIEKRQSVAFWCNPISGHATLYWYQQILGQGPKLLIQFQNNGVVDDSQLPKDRFSAERLKGVDSTLKIQPAKLEDSAVYLCASSRALAETQYFGPGTRLLVL.

The gene calls are TRBV14 and TRBJ1-2; D is ambiguous. CDR1 SGHDN and CDR2 FVKESK come from the germline V gene. This CDR3 spans 14 amino acids. The ends were cut back, 4 bases at V and 6 bases at J, with 15 bases in the middle. CDR3 protein: CASSPGPGRDGYTF. The CDR3, as DNA: TGTGCCAGCAGCCCAGGACCGGGGAGGGATGGCTACACCTTC.

The chain has TRBV30 and TRBJ2-5, with D possibly matching TRBD2 (6 bases). CDR3 length: 13 amino acids. V shed 5 bases and J shed 5 bases, with 15 bases lying between them. Germline CDR1 GTSNPN, CDR2 SVGIG (reference sequence). CDR3 nucleotide sequence: TGTGCCTGGGTGGACGGGGGAGCGGAGACCCAGTACTTC. Residues: CAWVDGGAETQYF.

The chain is built from TRBV11-2 and TRBJ2-7; the match to TRBD2 covers 7 bases. CDR3 size: 15 residues. Germline V gives CDR1 SGHAT, CDR2 FQNNGV. The V segment lost 5 bases and the J segment 4 bases; nucleotides outside the gene matches: 11. The CDR3 here is CASSRGGGSGYEQYF. CDR3 nucleotide sequence: TGTGCCAGCAGCCGCGGGGGTGGGTCGGGATACGAGCAGTACTTC.

The chain carries TRBV15 and TRBJ2-3; 8 bases line up with TRBD2. Per the germline V gene, CDR1 is LNHNV and CDR2 is YYDKDF (reference sequence). The CDR3 contains 18 residues. The J segment lost 1 base and the V segment lost 0 bases, leaving 9 bases of the junction unmatched. CDR3 nucleotide sequence: TGTGCCACCAGCAGAGATATGGGCGGGAGGACGGGCACAGATACGCAGTATTTT. Residues: CATSRDMGGRTGTDTQYF.

Only one count was recorded for this clone. This chain connects TRBV30 to TRBJ2-7; 9 nucleotides match TRBD1. Trimming took 7 bases from V and 4 from J; bases not matched to a gene: 5. CDR3 length: 12 residues. Per germline, CDR1 GTSNPN and CDR2 SVGIG (reference sequence). CDR3: CAYSTGGYEQYF. The CDR3 DNA is TGTGCCTACTCGACAGGGGGTTACGAGCAGTACTTC. The entire variable domain, with the rest obtained from reference TRBV30 and TRBJ2-7, is as follows: SQTIHQWPATLVQPVGSPLSLECTVEGTSNPNLYWYRQAAGRGLQLLFYSVGIGQISSEVPQNLSASRPQDRQFILSSKKLLLSDSGFYLCAYSTGGYEQYFGPGTRLTVT.

The chain is built from TRBV7-2 and TRBJ1-6, with no clear D. This CDR3 comprises 12 residues. Trimming pared 2 bases from V and 14 bases from J, leaving 10 bases between. The germline CDR1 and CDR2 sequences are SGHTA and FQGNSA. CDR3 sequence (DNA): TGTGCCAGCAGCTTATATCTGGGCACCCTCCACTTT. It codes for CASSLYLGTLHF. Filled out from reference TRBV7-2 and TRBJ1-6, the complete variable domain reads GAGVSQSPSNKVTEKGKDVELRCDPISGHTALYWYRQSLGQGLEFLIYFQGNSAPDKSGLPSDRFSAERTGGSVSTLTIQRTQQEDSAVYLCASSLYLGTLHFGNGTRLTVT.

The chain couples TRBV19 to TRBJ1-6; maybe TRBD1 (5 bases). The germline V gene encodes CDR1 LNHDA and CDR2 SQIVND (reference sequence). V lost 4 bases and J 6 bases, leaving 13 bases between the germline ends. CDR3 length: 15 residues. This chain's CDR3 is CASSSDRMPNSPLHF. In nucleotides, the CDR3 is TGTGCCAGTAGTAGCGACAGAATGCCTAATTCACCCCTCCACTTT.

This sequence joins TRBV21-1 and TRBJ2-7; the DNA was not compared with TRBD1, the D call given in the table. TRBV21-1 is a pseudogene segment. The CDR3 covers 13 residues. The CDR3 coding sequence is TGTGCCAGCAGCACCCGGGACAGGGACGAGCAGTACTTC. It codes for CASSTRDRDEQYF.

V is TRBV6-5 and J is TRBJ1-5; TRBD1 matches 8 bases. V lost 6 bases, J lost 5 bases, and 6 bases stayed unmatched. The germline V gene has CDR1 MNHEY and CDR2 SVGAGI. This CDR3 has 14 residues. CDR3 bases: TGTGCCAGCAGAGCAGGGGGCTTATATCAGCCCCAGCATTTT. This codes for CASRAGGLYQPQHF.

The chain joins TRBV9 to TRBJ2-3, with D uncertain. Germline V gene lookup returns CDR1 SGDLS and CDR2 YYNGEE. CDR3 length: 13 amino acids. V was pared by 2 bases and J by 1 base, with 5 bases between. The CDR3 is CASSVKGTDTQYF. In DNA, the CDR3 is TGTGCCAGCAGCGTGAAGGGCACAGATACGCAGTATTTT.

This chain joins TRBV4-1 and TRBJ2-3, with 9 bases that match TRBD2. Germline V gene data show CDR1 as MGHRA and CDR2 as YSYEKL. The CDR3 has 17 residues. V was pared by 1 base and J by 0 bases, with 5 bases of the junction left unmatched. The CDR3 spells CASSQVTSGRSTDTQYF. In nucleotides, the CDR3 is TGCGCCAGCAGCCAAGTTACTAGCGGGCGGAGCACAGATACGCAGTATTTT.

The genes are TRBV2 and TRBJ1-3; D not resolved. Germline CDR1 and CDR2: SNHLY and FYNNEI. The V and J ends lost 4 bases and 0 bases respectively, with 13 bases between them. There are 16 residues in the CDR3. As DNA, the CDR3 is TGTGCCAGCAGTGCAACGCAGTGGGACTCTGGAAACACCATATATTTT. Protein sequence: CASSATQWDSGNTIYF. Variable domain in full (rest from reference TRBV2 and TRBJ1-3): EPEVTQTPSHQVTQMGQEVILRCVPISNHLYFYWYRQILGQKVEFLVSFYNNEISEKSEIFDDQFSVERPDGSNFTLKIRSTKLEDSAMYFCASSATQWDSGNTIYFGEGSWLTVV.

The chain carries TRBV19 and TRBJ1-1; no clear D. Per the germline V gene, CDR1 is LNHDA and CDR2 is SQIVND (reference sequence). The CDR3 spans 13 residues. Between the trimmed V and J ends, which lost 3 bases and 5 bases, there was a span of 10 bases. The CDR3 is CASSMGSGTEAFF. The CDR3 coding sequence is TGTGCCAGTAGTATGGGCTCGGGGACTGAAGCTTTCTTT.

The V call is TRBV3-1 (or the pseudogene TRBV3-2), the J call TRBJ1-2; TRBD1 aligns across 9 bases. V was pared by 4 bases and J by 4 bases, with 16 bases of the junction left unmatched. The CDR3 runs 18 residues. CDR1 LGHDT and CDR2 YNNKEL come from the germline V gene (reference sequence). The CDR3 protein is CASSPKMGQGDWIYGYTF. The CDR3 DNA reads TGTGCCAGCAGCCCCAAAATGGGACAGGGAGATTGGATCTATGGCTACACCTTC.

This chain joins TRBV11-3 and TRBJ2-7; D gene ambiguous. The V gene lost 1 base and the J gene lost 6 bases, with 7 bases spanning the gap. The CDR3 length is 12 residues. Germline values: CDR1 SGHNT, CDR2 YENEEA. Here the CDR3 reads CASSLVGSEQYF. The CDR3 bases are TGTGCCAGCAGCTTAGTCGGTAGCGAGCAGTACTTC.

This chain connects TRBV7-9 to TRBJ2-3; tentative D call: TRBD2 (6 bases). Trimming pared 1 base from V and 3 bases from J, leaving 11 bases between. Germline V gene sequence: CDR1 SEHNR, CDR2 FQNEAQ (reference sequence). The CDR3 totals 15 residues. CDR3 amino acids: CASSLGSGKTDTQYF. The CDR3 DNA reads as TGTGCCAGCAGCTTAGGTAGCGGTAAAACAGATACGCAGTATTTT.

The chain links TRBV5-1 to TRBJ2-2, with 8 positions matching TRBD2. The V gene's germline CDR1 is SGHRS and CDR2 YFSETQ. The CDR3 is 14 residues long. V shed 1 base and J 7 bases; nucleotides not matched to a gene: 3. The CDR3 nucleotides read TGCGCCAGCAGCTTGTCAGGGACTAGCGGGGAGCTGTTTTTT. The encoded protein is CASSLSGTSGELFF.

This chain uses TRBV4-2 with TRBJ1-2; TRBD1 matches at 8 bases. The germline V gene has CDR1 LGHNA and CDR2 YNFKEQ. This CDR3 region has 16 residues. V was pared by 0 bases and J by 8 bases, with 11 bases of the junction left unmatched. CDR3 sequence reads: CASSQDMADRAYGYTF. The CDR3 DNA reads TGTGCCAGCAGCCAAGATATGGCGGACAGGGCTTACGGCTACACCTTC.

V usage is TRBV21-1 and J usage is TRBJ2-2; the table's D call, TRBD1, was not checked against the DNA. TRBV21-1 is listed as a pseudogene. CDR3 size: 19 residues. The CDR3 DNA follows: TGTGCCAGCAGCAAGAGAGGTTGGACAGGGGCTATTTTTACCGGGGAGCTGTTTTTT. This gives the protein CASSKRGWTGAIFTGELFF.

The gene calls are TRBV18 and TRBJ1-2; TRBD1 agrees at 7 bases. CDR1 and CDR2 (germline): KGHSH, LQKENI. V trimming: 2 bases; J trimming: 11 bases; junction bases outside the gene matches: 8. The CDR3 has 13 amino acids. The CDR3 loop reads CASSPGQEVGYTF. The CDR3 region has the DNA TGTGCCAGCTCACCAGGACAGGAGGTCGGATACACCTTC. Filled out from reference TRBV18 and TRBJ1-2, the complete variable domain reads NAGVMQNPRHLVRRRGQEARLRCSPMKGHSHVYWYRQLPEEGLKFMVYLQKENIIDESGMPKERFSAEFPKEGPSILRIQQVVRGDSAAYFCASSPGQEVGYTFGSGTRLTVV.

The chain is built from TRBV6-2 or TRBV6-3 and TRBJ1-5, with D unresolved. This CDR3 region has 13 residues. Germline V CDR1 and CDR2: MNHEY, SVGEGT. V was shortened by 6 bases and J by 9 bases, with 15 bases between the two germline ends. CDR3 in amino acids: CASSNAEGRPQHF. The CDR3 region has the DNA TGTGCCAGCAGCAACGCGGAGGGAAGGCCCCAGCATTTT.

This clone appeared once. The rearrangement uses TRBV2 and TRBJ2-2, with D unclear. Germline V gene data show CDR1 as SNHLY and CDR2 as FYNNEI. Trimming pared 6 bases from V and 6 bases from J, leaving 11 bases between. CDR3 length equals 13 residues. The CDR3 protein is CASSPAEAGELFF. The CDR3, as DNA: TGTGCCAGCAGCCCAGCTGAAGCCGGGGAGCTGTTTTTT.